Following are 2 T cell receptor beta chains from one sample sequenced in a study of tumor-infiltrating lymphocytes in glioblastoma multiforme. Multiple V-beta primers and a C-beta primer amplified TCRB from RNA. TCRdb processed the multiplex PCR reads anew with MiXCR; each CDR3 protein has one entry. Altogether fewer than 25,000 distinct CDR3 sequences are present, about 70% being singletons, with the ten largest covering roughly 18%. Specimen: peripheral blood. These receptors all come from a male donor with glioblastoma.

The chain recombines TRBV11-2 with TRBJ2-3, with a tentative D call TRBD1 (6 bases). Germline CDR1 reads SGHAT; CDR2 reads FQNNGV. V lost 3 bases, J lost 15 bases, and 25 bases lay in between. The CDR3 runs 15 residues. The CDR3 DNA sequence: TGTGCCAGCAGCTTTAGAAGGAGGAGGACAGATACTCATTATTTT. This codes for CASSFRRRRTDTHYF.

The genes are TRBV7-8 and TRBJ2-2, with 8 bases matching TRBD1. This CDR3 has 18 amino acids. Germline values: CDR1 SGHVS, CDR2 FQNEAQ. V lost 6 bases, J lost 1 base, and 13 bases stayed unmatched. This chain's CDR3 is CASRPSGTGFRNTGELFF. The CDR3 DNA sequence: TGTGCCAGCAGACCATCCGGGACAGGTTTTCGGAACACCGGGGAGCTGTTTTTT.